This T cell receptor beta chain was sequenced in a study of shared clonotypes between healthy human individuals. General study results and limits: Lower generation probabilities were found for non-shared clonotypes than for those shared by all four donors. Naive subsets generally exceeded memory subsets in estimated richness.

Notes on this clone: The antigen is undetermined.

CD4+ cells were split into CD45RA+ naive and CD45RA-negative memory subsets. V dropped 5 bases and J dropped 0 bases, with 13 bases sitting between them. Germline V gene sequence: CDR1 SEHNR, CDR2 FQNEAQ (reference sequence). This CDR3 contains 16 residues. Assay used: immunoSEQ multiplex PCR; TCRdb lists only in-frame clones, some missing. The profile shows 1,400,000 or so clones, approximately 98.5% of them singletons. Sequenced sample: naive CD4+ T cells sorted from blood. Subset defined: CD45RA+ positively selected. V usage is TRBV7-9 and J usage is TRBJ1-4; D remains unclear. The sequence derives from a man younger than 40 in good health. As DNA, the CDR3 is TGTGCCAGCAGCCCGCGGGTTTCGGCAACTAATGAAAAACTGTTTTTT. It is translated as CASSPRVSATNEKLFF.